This TCR beta chain was identified during a study of brain T cells in children with intractable seizures. Whole-study findings and limits: Patients' HCMV serostatus was unknown; virus specificity rests on CDR3 similarity alone. Clones missing pre-surgery may reflect undersampling of that blood sample.

Only in-frame clones appear in the TCRdb table, and some are missing; sequencing was by immunoSEQ multiplex PCR. Of just under 65,000 clones listed, around 96% are singletons. This clone is a singleton in its sample. Its antigen is not known. V lost 0 bases and J 5 bases, leaving 9 bases between the germline ends. Per germline, CDR1 SGHTS and CDR2 YDEGEE. The CDR3 is 15 residues long. Sequencing was limited to surgery cases with top T cell transcript signatures in brain tissue. Before surgery, patients took at least one anti-epileptic drug. This sample comprised peripheral blood, obtained at surgery. The V gene is TRBV5-8, the J gene TRBJ1-6; D is unclear. The receptor was isolated from a boy under three years old with focal cortical dysplasia and intractable seizures. CDR3 in DNA: TGTGCCAGCAGCTTGGACAGACACCATAATTCACCCCTCCACTTT. Translation: CASSLDRHHNSPLHF.